This T cell receptor (beta chain) was identified during a study of technical replicates of blood from several donors. Germline CDR1 PRHDT, CDR2 FYEKMQ (reference sequence). The CDR3 length is 16 residues. Trimming pared 5 bases from V and 7 bases from J, leaving 21 bases between. Clones were read by immunoSEQ multiplex PCR, and TCRdb kept only the in-frame ones, dropping some. The table includes fewer than 75,000 clones, about 92% detected once. The V and J genes are TRBV13 and TRBJ2-1; maybe TRBD2 (6 bases). Sample: T cells isolated from PBMCs. This clonotype originated in a human donor in good health. DNA of the CDR3: TGTGCCAGCAGCCAGCCGGCGGGGCAATCCTCAAATGAGCAGTTCTTC. Translating gives CASSQPAGQSSNEQFF.